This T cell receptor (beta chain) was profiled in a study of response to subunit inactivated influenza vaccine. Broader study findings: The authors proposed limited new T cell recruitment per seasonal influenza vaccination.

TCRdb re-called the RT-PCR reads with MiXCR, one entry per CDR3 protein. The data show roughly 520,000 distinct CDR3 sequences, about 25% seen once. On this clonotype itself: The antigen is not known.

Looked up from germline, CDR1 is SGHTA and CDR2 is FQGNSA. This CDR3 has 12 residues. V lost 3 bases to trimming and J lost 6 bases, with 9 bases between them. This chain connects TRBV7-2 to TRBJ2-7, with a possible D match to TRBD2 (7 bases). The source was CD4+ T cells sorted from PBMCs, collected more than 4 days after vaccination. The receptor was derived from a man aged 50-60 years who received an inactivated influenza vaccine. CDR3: CASSLRGLEQYF. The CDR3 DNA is TGTGCCAGCAGCTTGCGGGGGCTCGAGCAGTACTTC.